The 12 T cell receptor beta chains below come from one sample, sequenced in a study of CD8 T cells in acute hepatitis C reinfection. Sample time point: naive CD8 control sorted from an acute-time-point sample. Measured with immunoSEQ multiplex PCR; TCRdb has only the in-frame clones, and not every one. The table records approximately 40,000 clones, approximately 83% of them present only once. Material: naive CD8+ T cells from PBMCs. The receptors shown here come from a woman aged 18-29 years who spontaneously cleared hepatitis C infection.

The CDR3 DNA sequence: TGTGCCAGCAGCCTACCGGCAGGTACGCAGTATTTT. Amino acid sequence: CASSLPAGTQYF. The chain joins TRBV6-1 to TRBJ2-3, with D unclear. V dropped 6 bases and J dropped 8 bases, with 12 bases sitting between them. CDR1 is MNHNS and CDR2 is SASEGT in the germline V gene. The CDR3 loop spans 12 amino acids.

The chain carries TRBV9 and TRBJ2-7, with D perhaps TRBD2 (6 bases). V dropped 3 bases and J dropped 6 bases, with 13 bases sitting between them. The CDR3 has 13 residues. Per the germline V gene, CDR1 is SGDLS and CDR2 is YYNGEE. For the CDR3, the DNA is TGTGCCAGCAGCGCCGGGACTGCCGTCGAGCAGTACTTC. It codes for CASSAGTAVEQYF.

V gene TRBV12-5 combines with J gene TRBJ2-7; no clear D. Germline V gene sequence: CDR1 LGHNT, CDR2 FRNRAP. V lost 3 bases and J 5 bases, leaving 5 bases between the germline ends. This CDR3 is built from 11 residues. The chain's CDR3 is CASGLDHEQYF. In nucleotides, the CDR3 is TGTGCTAGTGGTTTAGACCACGAGCAGTACTTC.

This clone was seen more than once but under ten times. The chain recombines TRBV7-9 with TRBJ2-7; no clear D gene. CDR1 is SEHNR, CDR2 FQNEAQ, per germline (reference sequence). The CDR3 runs 12 residues. With 1 base removed from V and 5 bases from J, the gap between germline ends came to 6 bases. In DNA, the CDR3 is TGTGCCAGCAGCTTAGGGTCCCACGAGCAGTACTTC. It specifies CASSLGSHEQYF.

This sequence joins TRBV9 and TRBJ2-3; possible D gene TRBD1, 6 bases. V was clipped by 4 bases and J by 1 base, with 16 bases between them. This CDR3 has 16 amino acids. Germline V gives CDR1 SGDLS, CDR2 YYNGEE. CDR3 nucleotides: TGTGCCAGCAGCACCCGAGGGGGTGGGGGCACAGATACGCAGTATTTT. Protein product: CASSTRGGGGTDTQYF.

This sequence joins TRBV7-9 and TRBJ2-2; D tentatively fits TRBD1 or TRBD2 (6 bases each). Germline V gene lookup returns CDR1 SEHNR and CDR2 FQNEAQ (reference sequence). Trimming shortened V by 7 bases and J by 1 base, and 13 bases separated the two germline ends. CDR3 length equals 15 residues. Here the CDR3 reads CASKGGTVNTGELFF. CDR3 sequence (DNA): TGTGCCAGCAAAGGGGGGACGGTGAACACCGGGGAGCTGTTTTTT. The entire variable domain, with the rest obtained from reference TRBV7-9 and TRBJ2-2, is as follows: DTGVSQNPRHKITKRGQNVTFRCDPISEHNRLYWYRQTLGQGPEFLTYFQNEAQLEKSRLLSDRFSAERPKGSFSTLEIQRTEQGDSAMYLCASKGGTVNTGELFFGEGSRLTVL.

This chain connects TRBV10-3 to TRBJ2-7; no definite D call. CDR1 is ENHRY and CDR2 is SYGVKD in the germline V gene. The CDR3 consists of 14 residues. Trimming left V 0 bases short and J 5 bases short, with 11 bases between. The CDR3 spells CAISESQGFHEQYF. Here the CDR3 DNA reads TGTGCCATCAGTGAGTCGCAAGGTTTCCACGAGCAGTACTTC.

The chain employs TRBV7-6 and TRBJ1-5; TRBD1 might be the D (6 bases). Trimming shortened V by 1 base and J by 4 bases, and 17 bases separated the two germline ends. Germline V gene sequence: CDR1 SGHVS, CDR2 FNYEAQ. This CDR3 contains 17 residues. CDR3: CASSLGQVGGANQPQHF. The CDR3 bases are TGTGCCAGCAGCTTAGGACAGGTGGGGGGCGCAAATCAGCCCCAGCATTTT.

The rearrangement joins TRBV29-1 to TRBJ2-1; TRBD2 aligns across 7 bases. This CDR3 contains 12 residues. Germline lookup yields CDR1 SQVTM and CDR2 ANQGSEA. The V and J ends lost 3 bases and 6 bases, in that order; junction bases with no gene match: 2. CDR3 loop: CSVDGGTNEQFF. The CDR3 bases are TGCAGCGTTGACGGGGGGACCAATGAGCAGTTCTTC.

The rearrangement uses TRBV19 and TRBJ2-2, with D unresolved. The CDR3 has 13 amino acids. Trimming shortened V by 2 bases and J by 6 bases, and 7 bases separated the two germline ends. The germline V gene encodes CDR1 LNHDA and CDR2 SQIVND (reference sequence). CDR3 in DNA: TGTGCCAGTAGTATAACTGGGTCCGGGGAGCTGTTTTTT. Translating gives CASSITGSGELFF.

The chain recombines TRBV29-1 with TRBJ2-7, with 12 bases identical to TRBD2. This CDR3 is built from 13 residues. The ends lost 6 bases at V and 3 bases at J; junction bases unmatched: 3. Germline values: CDR1 SQVTM, CDR2 ANQGSEA. This chain's CDR3 is CSVTSGSSYEQYF. CDR3 sequence (DNA): TGCAGCGTGACTAGCGGGAGTAGCTACGAGCAGTACTTC.

V is TRBV4-1 and J is TRBJ2-4; D not certain. Germline CDR1 and CDR2: MGHRA and YSYEKL. Trimming removed 0 bases at V and 2 bases at J, with 17 bases between. The CDR3 is 18 residues long. For the CDR3, the DNA is TGCGCCAGCAGCCAAGATCGCGTCGGCCTCAGGCCCAAAAACATTCAGTACTTC. Translating gives CASSQDRVGLRPKNIQYF.